Following are 10 T cell receptor beta chains from one sample sequenced in a study of OX40 agonist ivuxolimab in advanced cancers. The protocol was immunoSEQ multiplex PCR, while the TCRdb copy is restricted to in-frame clones and leaves out a portion. This sample has about 78,000 clones, with roughly nine tenths found just once. The starting material was CD4+ or CD8+ T cells sorted from blood, obtained in a trial of the OX40 agonist ivuxolimab. These receptors all stem from an adult with an advanced solid tumor such as melanoma, head and neck, liver or kidney cancer.

This chain uses TRBV9 with TRBJ2-7; 7 nucleotides align to TRBD2. The germline V gene has CDR1 SGDLS and CDR2 YYNGEE. V dropped 4 bases and J dropped 6; count of bases not matched to a gene: 10. The CDR3 is 14 amino acids. CDR3 DNA sequence: TGTGCCAGCAGCCCCTTGGCGGGGGTAGGCGAGCAGTACTTC. Its translation is CASSPLAGVGEQYF.

The chain joins TRBV2 to TRBJ1-3; D remains unclear. The CDR3 is 17 residues long. The germline V gene has CDR1 SNHLY and CDR2 FYNNEI. Trimming took off 0 bases at V and 0 bases at J, with 12 bases between the two ends. The CDR3 nucleotides are TGTGCCAGCAGTGAAGCCCCGCCGCGGACCTCTGGAAACACCATATATTTT. It encodes CASSEAPPRTSGNTIYF. The variable domain in full, with the rest retrieved from reference TRBV2 and TRBJ1-3, is EPEVTQTPSHQVTQMGQEVILRCVPISNHLYFYWYRQILGQKVEFLVSFYNNEISEKSEIFDDQFSVERPDGSNFTLKIRSTKLEDSAMYFCASSEAPPRTSGNTIYFGEGSWLTVV.

The V call is TRBV19, the J call TRBJ2-7; D gene ambiguous. The CDR3 is 13 amino acids. The ends were cut back, 1 base at V and 3 bases at J, with 7 bases in the middle. Germline V gene data show CDR1 as LNHDA and CDR2 as SQIVND (reference sequence). CDR3 region: CASSIGQFYEQYF. The CDR3 DNA follows: TGTGCCAGTAGTATAGGGCAATTCTACGAGCAGTACTTC.

Here the CDR3 reads CASHLAGGSETQYF. The CDR3 nucleotides read TGTGCTAGTCATCTAGCGGGGGGGTCAGAGACCCAGTACTTC. The chain uses TRBV12-5 and TRBJ2-5, with 12 bases lining up with TRBD2. The CDR3 spans 14 residues. Per the germline V gene, CDR1 is LGHNT and CDR2 is FRNRAP. V lost 8 bases to trimming and J lost 4 bases; unmatched junction nucleotides: 5.

The CDR3 sequence: CATSTSGTGVLYTGELFF. The CDR3 DNA sequence: TGTGCCACCAGCACCTCCGGGACAGGGGTACTATACACCGGGGAGCTGTTTTTT. This chain uses TRBV15 with TRBJ2-2; 10 bases are a match to TRBD1. Germline V gene lookup returns CDR1 LNHNV and CDR2 YYDKDF (reference sequence). The CDR3 runs 18 residues. The V and J ends lost 4 bases and 3 bases, in that order; junction bases with no gene match: 11.

This clone was detected once. The chain links TRBV27 to TRBJ1-1; D may be TRBD1 (6 bases). Between the trimmed V and J ends, which lost 5 bases and 4 bases, there was a span of 14 bases. This CDR3 spans 14 amino acids. CDR1 is MNHEY, CDR2 SMNVEV, per germline (reference sequence). The CDR3 DNA sequence: TGTGCCAGCAGTCTACAGGGTATCGGCACTGAAGCTTTCTTT. This codes for CASSLQGIGTEAFF.

This clone has a single count. The chain carries TRBV7-9 and TRBJ1-5, with D possibly TRBD1 on 5 matching bases. The germline gives CDR1 SEHNR, CDR2 FQNEAQ (reference sequence). This CDR3 has 13 residues. Trimming took 5 bases from V and 6 from J, leaving 11 bases between them. CDR3 coding DNA: TGTGCCAGCAGCCCGTTCACAGGTCAGCCCCAGCATTTT. Its protein is CASSPFTGQPQHF. Full variable domain (outside the CDR3, taken from reference TRBV7-9 and TRBJ1-5): DTGVSQNPRHKITKRGQNVTFRCDPISEHNRLYWYRQTLGQGPEFLTYFQNEAQLEKSRLLSDRFSAERPKGSFSTLEIQRTEQGDSAMYLCASSPFTGQPQHFGDGTRLSIL.

This clone has only one observation. J is TRBJ2-2 and V is TRBV11-2; no firm D call. The CDR3 extends over 14 amino acids. The V gene lost 5 bases and the J gene lost 3 bases, with 10 bases spanning the gap. CDR1 and CDR2 from the germline V gene are SGHAT and FQNNGV. CDR3 region: CASSPAPYTGELFF. CDR3 bases: TGTGCCAGCAGCCCCGCGCCTTACACCGGGGAGCTGTTTTTT.

The chain recombines TRBV10-3 with TRBJ2-1, with D perhaps matching TRBD2 (6 bases). Germline V lookup: CDR1 ENHRY, CDR2 SYGVKD. CDR3 length equals 14 residues. Trimming cost V 8 bases and J 3 bases, with 14 bases left between them. Here the CDR3 reads CAIGGRSGYNEQFF. Written as DNA, the CDR3 is TGTGCCATCGGGGGGAGAAGTGGCTACAATGAGCAGTTCTTC.

The rearrangement links TRBV6-5 to TRBJ1-2; no reliable D call. V was trimmed by 2 bases and J by 2 bases, leaving 9 bases between them. There are 14 residues in the CDR3. Per the germline V gene, CDR1 is MNHEY and CDR2 is SVGAGI. Written as DNA, the CDR3 is TGTGCCAGCAGTTACGGATCAGGAAACTATGGCTACACCTTC. Translated: CASSYGSGNYGYTF.